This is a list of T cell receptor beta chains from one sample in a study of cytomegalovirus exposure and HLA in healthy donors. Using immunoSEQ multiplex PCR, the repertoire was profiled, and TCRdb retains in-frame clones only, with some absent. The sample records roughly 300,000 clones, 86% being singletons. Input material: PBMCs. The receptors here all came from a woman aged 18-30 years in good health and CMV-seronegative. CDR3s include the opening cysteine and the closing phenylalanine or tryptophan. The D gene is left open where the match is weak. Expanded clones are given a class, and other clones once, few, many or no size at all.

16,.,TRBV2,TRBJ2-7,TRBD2,CASSEGVAGNLRAWYF,TGTGCCAGCAGTGAAGGGGTAGCGGGGAATCTACGAGCATGGTACTTC
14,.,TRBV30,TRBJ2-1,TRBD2,CAWSGTSGRAPQFF,TGTGCCTGGAGTGGGACTAGCGGGAGGGCCCCGCAGTTCTTC
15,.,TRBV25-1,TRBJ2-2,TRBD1,CASSDDRGRTGELFF,TGTGCCAGCAGTGACGACAGGGGAAGGACCGGGGAGCTGTTTTTT
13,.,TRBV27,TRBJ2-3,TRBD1,CASTSTGADTQYF,TGTGCCAGCACCTCAACAGGGGCAGATACGCAGTATTTT
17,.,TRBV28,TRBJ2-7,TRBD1,CASSLSLGTGGTYEQYF,TGTGCCAGCAGTTTATCTTTGGGGACAGGGGGGACGTACGAGCAGTACTTC
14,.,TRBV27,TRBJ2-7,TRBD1,CASSPDRGPNEQYF,TGTGCCAGCAGTCCGGACAGGGGGCCCAACGAGCAGTACTTC
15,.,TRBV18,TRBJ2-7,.,CASSPPLEQGYEQYF,TGTGCCAGCTCACCACCGTTGGAACAGGGCTACGAGCAGTACTTC
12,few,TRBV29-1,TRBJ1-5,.,CSVWDTNQPQHF,TGCAGCGTTTGGGACACGAATCAGCCCCAGCATTTT
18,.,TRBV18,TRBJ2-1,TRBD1,CASSPPGGQGGTYNEQFF,TGTGCCAGCTCACCACCCGGGGGACAGGGAGGGACCTACAATGAGCAGTTCTTC
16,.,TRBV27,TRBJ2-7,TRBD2,CASSLSGGGSSYEQYF,TGTGCCAGCAGTTTATCAGGCGGGGGGAGCTCCTACGAGCAGTACTTC
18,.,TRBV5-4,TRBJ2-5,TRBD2,CASSFGPRTSGSGETQYF,TGTGCCAGCAGCTTCGGACCCCGGACTAGCGGGAGCGGAGAGACCCAGTACTTC
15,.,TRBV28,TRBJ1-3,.,CASSLRGLLEHTIYF,TGTGCCAGCAGTTTACGGGGACTTCTTGAACACACCATATATTTT
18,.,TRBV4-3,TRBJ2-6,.,CASSQDQAVSSGANVLTF,TGCGCCAGCAGCCAAGATCAGGCAGTCAGCTCTGGGGCCAACGTCCTGACTTTC
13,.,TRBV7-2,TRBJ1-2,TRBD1,CASSLRDSYGYTF,TGTGCCAGCAGCTTACGGGACAGCTATGGCTACACCTTC
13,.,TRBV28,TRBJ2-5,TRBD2,CASSSPGGETQYF,TGTGCCAGCAGTTCCCCGGGGGGAGAGACCCAGTACTTC
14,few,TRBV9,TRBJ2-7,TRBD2,CASSAGLATYEQYF,TGTGCCAGCAGCGCGGGACTAGCGACCTACGAGCAGTACTTC
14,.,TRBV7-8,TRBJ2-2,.,CASSPSQGGGELFF,TGTGCCAGCAGCCCATCCCAGGGCGGCGGGGAGCTGTTTTTT
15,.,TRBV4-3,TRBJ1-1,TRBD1,CASSQEEGAGTEAFF,TGCGCCAGCAGCCAAGAGGAGGGGGCTGGAACTGAAGCTTTCTTT
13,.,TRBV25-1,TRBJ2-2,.,CASSEELARELFF,TGTGCCAGCAGTGAAGAGTTAGCGAGGGAGCTGTTTTTT
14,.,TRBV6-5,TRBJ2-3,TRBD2,CASTIGLATDTQYF,TGTGCCAGCACCATCGGACTAGCGACAGATACGCAGTATTTT
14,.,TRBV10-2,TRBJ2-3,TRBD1,CASGQGVVVDTQYF,TGCGCCAGCGGGCAGGGGGTAGTGGTAGATACGCAGTATTTT
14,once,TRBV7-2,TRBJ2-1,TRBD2,CASSEIAGNNEQFF,TGTGCCAGCAGTGAGATAGCGGGGAACAATGAGCAGTTCTTC
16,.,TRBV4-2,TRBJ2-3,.,CASSQETGQPTDTQYF,TGTGCCAGCAGCCAAGAAACAGGGCAACCGACAGATACGCAGTATTTT
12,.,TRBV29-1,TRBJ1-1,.,CSVKDPGLGAFF,TGCAGCGTTAAAGACCCGGGATTGGGAGCTTTCTTT
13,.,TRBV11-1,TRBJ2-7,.,CASSPESAAEQYF,TGTGCCAGCAGCCCCGAATCGGCGGCCGAGCAGTACTTC
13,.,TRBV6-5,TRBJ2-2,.,CASSYFSAGELFF,TGTGCCAGCAGTTATTTCAGCGCCGGGGAGCTGTTTTTT
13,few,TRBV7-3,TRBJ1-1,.,CASSPTGVSEAFF,TGTGCCAGCAGCCCAACGGGGGTATCTGAAGCTTTCTTT
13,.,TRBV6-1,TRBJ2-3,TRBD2,CATRAGGENTQYF,TGTGCCACTCGAGCGGGGGGGGAGAATACGCAGTATTTT
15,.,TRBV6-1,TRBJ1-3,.,CASTLFGPDVNTIYF,TGTGCCAGCACCCTCTTTGGGCCGGATGTAAACACCATATATTTT
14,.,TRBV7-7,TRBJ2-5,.,CASSQDGGGETQYF,TGTGCCAGCAGCCAGGACGGGGGTGGGGAGACCCAGTACTTC
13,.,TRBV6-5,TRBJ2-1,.,CASSPGLRNEQFF,TGTGCCAGCAGTCCGGGACTTCGTAATGAGCAGTTCTTC
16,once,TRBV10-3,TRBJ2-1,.,CAIRGSGGVSYNEQFF,TGTGCCATCCGAGGGTCCGGCGGGGTTTCCTACAATGAGCAGTTCTTC
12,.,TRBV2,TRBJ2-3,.,CASSDGGDTQYF,TGTGCCAGCAGTGATGGGGGGGATACGCAGTATTTT
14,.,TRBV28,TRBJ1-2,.,CASSLRGVGYGYTF,TGTGCCAGCAGTCTCAGGGGAGTAGGCTATGGCTACACCTTC
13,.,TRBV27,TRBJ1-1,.,CASSLALNTEAFF,TGTGCCAGCAGTCTCGCACTTAACACTGAAGCTTTCTTT
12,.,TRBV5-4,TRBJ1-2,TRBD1,CASSIDREGYTF,TGTGCCAGCAGCATTGACAGGGAGGGCTACACCTTC
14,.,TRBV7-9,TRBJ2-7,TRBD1,CASSPWDRDYEQYF,TGTGCCAGCAGCCCATGGGACAGGGATTACGAGCAGTACTTC
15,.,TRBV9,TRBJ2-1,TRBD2,CASSGGLADYNEQFF,TGTGCCAGCAGCGGCGGACTAGCGGATTACAATGAGCAGTTCTTC
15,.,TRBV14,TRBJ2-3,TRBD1,CASSQPGTGANTQYF,TGTGCCAGCAGCCAACCCGGGACAGGGGCGAATACGCAGTATTTT
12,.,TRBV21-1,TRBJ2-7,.,CASRGQVYEQYF,TGTGCCAGCAGGGGGCAAGTCTACGAGCAGTACTTC
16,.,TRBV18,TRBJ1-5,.,CASSPYETGANQPQHF,TGTGCCAGCTCACCATACGAGACAGGAGCCAATCAGCCCCAGCATTTT
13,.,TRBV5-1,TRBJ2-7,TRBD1,CASSLAQGDEQYF,TGCGCCAGCAGCTTGGCCCAGGGGGACGAGCAGTACTTC
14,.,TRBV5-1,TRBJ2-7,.,CASSLSAGTYEQYF,TGCGCCAGCAGCTTAAGCGCGGGGACCTACGAGCAGTACTTC
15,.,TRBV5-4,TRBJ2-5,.,CASSSSGPGGETQYF,TGTGCCAGCAGCTCCTCGGGACCAGGGGGGGAGACCCAGTACTTC
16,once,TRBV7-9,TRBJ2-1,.,CASSLGPPGSYNEQFF,TGTGCCAGCAGCCTCGGGCCCCCGGGGTCCTACAATGAGCAGTTCTTC
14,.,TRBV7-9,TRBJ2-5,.,CASSLVAVQETQYF,TGTGCCAGCAGCTTAGTGGCAGTACAAGAGACCCAGTACTTC
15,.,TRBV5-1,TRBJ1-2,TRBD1,CASSLEGQGAGGYTF,TGCGCCAGCAGCTTGGAGGGACAGGGGGCGGGAGGCTACACCTTC
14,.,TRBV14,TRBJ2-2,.,CASSRFAGSGELFF,TGTGCCAGCAGCCGGTTTGCAGGGTCCGGGGAGCTGTTTTTT
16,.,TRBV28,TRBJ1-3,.,CASSSQGQYSGNTIYF,TGTGCCAGCAGTTCACAGGGCCAGTACTCTGGAAACACCATATATTTT
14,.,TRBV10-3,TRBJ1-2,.,CAISEVDRRYGYTF,TGTGCCATCAGTGAGGTAGACAGGAGATATGGCTACACCTTC
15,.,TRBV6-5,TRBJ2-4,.,CASSNRGLAKNIQYF,TGTGCCAGCAGCAACCGGGGTCTAGCCAAAAACATTCAGTACTTC
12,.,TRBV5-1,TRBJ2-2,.,CASSPTEGELFF,TGCGCCAGCAGCCCCACCGAGGGGGAGCTGTTTTTT
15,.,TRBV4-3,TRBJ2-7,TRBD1,CASSQGSQGADEQYF,TGCGCCAGCAGCCAAGGTTCACAGGGGGCTGATGAGCAGTACTTC
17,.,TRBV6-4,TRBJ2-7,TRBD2,CASSDSTGGSGFYEQYF,TGTGCCAGCAGTGACTCGACCGGGGGGAGCGGATTCTACGAGCAGTACTTC
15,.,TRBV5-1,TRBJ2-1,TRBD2,CASSTRPSGHNEQFF,TGCGCCAGCAGCACCCGGCCTAGCGGACACAATGAGCAGTTCTTC